These 29 T cell receptor beta chains were all obtained from the same sample, sequenced in a study of persistence of HIV-infected CD4 T cells. Sequencing used immunoSEQ version 4 in survey mode. TCRdb's copy holds only in-frame clones and misses some; the assay was immunoSEQ multiplex PCR. The repertoire holds tens of thousands of clones, approximately 86% seen once, with approximately 1.3% in the top ten. No antigen is known for these receptors. Cells were stimulated nonspecifically with anti-CD3/anti-CD28 magnetic beads. Sorting selected CD4+ T cells upregulating both CD40 ligand and CD69. The sequenced sample was CD4+ T cells sorted from PBMCs after approximately 19-hour stimulation, obtained from a patient who received antiretroviral therapy. All receptors come from an adult man with HIV who was CMV-seropositive.

The chain has TRBV30 and TRBJ1-3; D not certain. CDR3 length: 12 amino acids. Between the trimmed V and J ends, which lost 3 bases and 0 bases, there was a span of 3 bases. Germline V gives CDR1 GTSNPN, CDR2 SVGIG (reference sequence). CDR3 amino acids: CAWSPSGNTIYF. The CDR3 DNA reads as TGTGCCTGGAGCCCCTCTGGAAACACCATATATTTT.

The chain uses TRBV10-3 and TRBJ2-7; 8 bases map to TRBD1. The V gene end was trimmed by 1 base and the J gene end by 6 bases; junction bases not matched to a gene: 8. CDR1 ENHRY and CDR2 SYGVKD come from the germline V gene. There are 15 residues in the CDR3. The CDR3 spells CAISELGQGAGEQYF. The CDR3 bases are TGTGCCATCAGTGAGTTGGGTCAGGGGGCTGGCGAGCAGTACTTC.

The table lists this clone with a few counts. The genes are TRBV9 and TRBJ1-1; possible D gene TRBD1, 5 bases. From germline, CDR1 is SGDLS and CDR2 YYNGEE. The CDR3 loop spans 11 amino acids. Trimming took off 3 bases at V and 5 bases at J, with 5 bases between the two ends. DNA for the CDR3: TGTGCCAGCAGCGCAGGGACTGAAGCTTTCTTT. The encoded protein is CASSAGTEAFF.

The J gene is TRBJ1-2, the V gene TRBV10-2; D is unresolved. The ends were cut back, 8 bases at V and 1 base at J, with 14 bases in the middle. This CDR3 is built from 14 residues. Germline V gene lookup returns CDR1 WSHSY and CDR2 SAAADI. The CDR3 spells CASGRGVNNYGYTF. As DNA, the CDR3 is TGCGCCAGCGGCCGGGGAGTCAATAACTATGGCTACACCTTC.

The rearrangement uses TRBV29-1 and TRBJ2-1, with TRBD2 as a possible D gene (5 bases). The V gene's germline CDR1 is SQVTM and CDR2 ANQGSEA. CDR3 size: 16 residues. Deletions cut 7 bases from V and 1 base from J, with 20 bases between. The CDR3 DNA is TGCAGCGCTCCCAGGATGATAGGCGGGTCCTACAATGAGCAGTTCTTC. This gives the protein CSAPRMIGGSYNEQFF.

CDR3 protein: CASSQAVSYEQYF. In DNA, the CDR3 is TGTGCCAGCAGCCAAGCGGTCTCCTACGAGCAGTACTTC. The V and J genes are TRBV3-1 (or the pseudogene TRBV3-2) and TRBJ2-7; D not certain. CDR1 is LGHDT and CDR2 is YNNKEL in the germline V gene (reference sequence). Trimming cost V 1 base and J 0 bases, with 4 bases left between them. The CDR3 has 13 residues.

The chain couples TRBV3-1 (or the pseudogene TRBV3-2) to TRBJ2-3; no reliable D call. This CDR3 is built from 12 residues. Deletions cut 11 bases from V and 1 base from J, with 10 bases between. Germline CDR1 is LGHDT and CDR2 is YNNKEL (reference sequence). The CDR3 nucleotides read TGTGCCCCCCTGTGGGGCACAGATACGCAGTATTTT. The encoded protein is CAPLWGTDTQYF.

The chain employs TRBV5-6 and TRBJ2-7; 9 bases fit TRBD2. Germline V gene data show CDR1 as SGHDT and CDR2 as YYEEEE. V trimming: 1 base; J trimming: 6 bases; junction bases outside the gene matches: 8. The CDR3 extends over 15 amino acids. CDR3 region: CASSLNGLAGSEQYF. CDR3 in DNA: TGTGCCAGCAGCTTGAATGGGCTAGCGGGATCCGAGCAGTACTTC.

This sequence joins TRBV5-4 and TRBJ2-3, with 7 bases identical to TRBD1. In germline, CDR1 is SGHNT, CDR2 YYREEE (reference sequence). V was clipped by 2 bases and J by 0 bases; unmatched bases: 3. The CDR3 runs 15 residues. This CDR3 is CASSLGGRSTDTQYF. CDR3 sequence (DNA): TGTGCCAGCAGCTTAGGGGGCCGCAGCACAGATACGCAGTATTTT. The full variable domain, completed using reference TRBV5-4 and TRBJ2-3, is ETGVTQSPTHLIKTRGQQVTLRCSSQSGHNTVSWYQQALGQGPQFIFQYYREEENGRGNFPPRFSGLQFPNYSSELNVNALELDDSALYLCASSLGGRSTDTQYFGPGTRLTVL.

The genes are TRBV10-2 and TRBJ1-6; D is unresolved. The CDR3 is 12 residues long. Deletions cut 3 bases from V and 6 bases from J, with 3 bases between. Germline-derived CDR1 and CDR2 are WSHSY and SAAADI. CDR3 bases: TGCGCCAGCAGTGAACCTAATTCACCCCTCCACTTT. Translating it yields CASSEPNSPLHF.

This chain uses TRBV30 with TRBJ1-5, with 7 bases matching TRBD1. The CDR3 totals 14 residues. The J segment lost 6 bases and the V segment lost 0 bases, leaving 5 bases of the junction unmatched. Looked up from germline, CDR1 is GTSNPN and CDR2 is SVGIG (reference sequence). CDR3 in DNA: TGTGCCTGGAGTGTACGACAGGGCCGTCAGCCCCAGCATTTT. It yields the protein CAWSVRQGRQPQHF.

This chain connects TRBV18 to TRBJ1-1; tentatively, D is TRBD1 (6 bases). The V gene's germline CDR1 is KGHSH and CDR2 LQKENI. The CDR3 spans 14 residues. The V end was cut by 3 bases, the J end by 0 bases, with 8 bases between. Written as DNA, the CDR3 is TGTGCCAGCTCACCTGACAGGATGAACACTGAAGCTTTCTTT. Amino acids: CASSPDRMNTEAFF.

This sequence joins TRBV7-2 and TRBJ2-7; 11 nucleotides align to TRBD2. CDR3 length: 15 amino acids. Per germline, CDR1 SGHTA and CDR2 FQGNSA. The junction had 4 bases not matched to a gene; V was cut back by 0 bases and J by 6 bases. CDR3 in DNA: TGTGCCAGCAGCTTAGCGGGACTAGCGGTTCGCGAGCAGTACTTC. It codes for CASSLAGLAVREQYF.

The chain recombines TRBV5-1 with TRBJ2-3; D may be TRBD2 (7 bases). The CDR3 loop spans 14 amino acids. V lost 7 bases, J lost 0 bases, and 12 bases lay in between. The germline gives CDR1 SGHRS, CDR2 YFSETQ. CDR3 amino acids: CASGRGISTDTQYF. As DNA, the CDR3 is TGCGCCAGCGGGAGGGGGATTAGCACAGATACGCAGTATTTT.

CDR3 sequence: CASSDPGTGTYEQYF. In nucleotides, the CDR3 is TGCGCCAGCAGTGATCCCGGGACAGGGACCTACGAGCAGTACTTC. This chain links TRBV10-1 with TRBJ2-7; 9 positions agree with TRBD1. This CDR3 spans 15 amino acids. Germline-derived CDR1 and CDR2 are WNHNN and SYGVQD (reference sequence). V was pared by 3 bases and J by 2 bases, with 5 bases of the junction left unmatched.

The chain is built from TRBV10-3 and TRBJ1-5; D is uncertain. The germline V gene encodes CDR1 ENHRY and CDR2 SYGVKD. With 1 base removed from V and 4 bases from J, the gap between germline ends came to 5 bases. The CDR3 extends over 13 amino acids. The CDR3 sequence: CAISEYRNQPQHF. The CDR3 region has the DNA TGTGCCATCAGTGAGTACCGTAATCAGCCCCAGCATTTT.

By frequency in the sample, this clone is medium-sized. This sequence joins TRBV23-1 and TRBJ1-4, with D possibly TRBD1 on 5 matching bases. TRBV23-1 is an open reading frame whose function is uncertain. The CDR3 is made up of 16 amino acids. The ends were cut back, 0 bases at V and 8 bases at J, with 16 bases in the middle. The chain's CDR3 is CASSQSPGAPEEKLFF. The CDR3 bases are TGCGCCAGCAGTCAATCCCCCGGGGCTCCGGAGGAAAAACTGTTTTTT.

The chain is built from TRBV6-5 and TRBJ2-5, with D possibly TRBD1 on 6 matching bases. This CDR3 comprises 13 residues. V was pared by 6 bases and J by 3 bases, with 11 bases between. Germline V gene lookup returns CDR1 MNHEY and CDR2 SVGAGI. The CDR3 nucleotides are TGTGCCAGCAGCCAAGGGGGAGAAGAGACCCAGTACTTC. It translates to CASSQGGEETQYF.

This chain joins TRBV9 and TRBJ2-3; 7 bases are shared with TRBD2. CDR1 is SGDLS, CDR2 YYNGEE, per germline. J lost 3 bases, V lost 4 bases, and 8 bases had no gene match. This CDR3 spans 15 amino acids. CDR3 coding DNA: TGTGCCAGCAGCTACAGACTAGCTGGTACAGATACGCAGTATTTT. Protein product: CASSYRLAGTDTQYF.

The rearrangement joins TRBV15 to TRBJ2-6; D is unclear. V lost 0 bases to trimming and J lost 0 bases, with 3 bases between them. Per the germline V gene, CDR1 is LNHNV and CDR2 is YYDKDF (reference sequence). The CDR3 is made up of 15 amino acids. CDR3 DNA sequence: TGTGCCACCAGCAGAGACACCTCTGGGGCCAACGTCCTGACTTTC. It yields the protein CATSRDTSGANVLTF.

This chain links TRBV2 with TRBJ2-5, with D possibly matching TRBD2 (5 bases). The CDR3 sequence is 14 residues long. Trimming cost V 5 bases and J 0 bases, with 10 bases left between them. CDR1 and CDR2 from the germline V gene are SNHLY and FYNNEI. The CDR3 here is CASSFRENQETQYF. In nucleotides, the CDR3 is TGTGCCAGCAGTTTCCGGGAAAACCAAGAGACCCAGTACTTC.

The chain joins TRBV5-4 to TRBJ1-2; D unclear. This CDR3 has 12 amino acids. Germline assignment: CDR1 SGHNT and CDR2 YYREEE (reference sequence). V lost 6 bases and J lost 5, with 11 bases in between. The CDR3 spells CASTADGYGYTF. In DNA form, the CDR3 reads TGTGCCAGCACCGCGGATGGGTATGGCTACACCTTC. Full variable domain (missing parts from reference TRBV5-4 and TRBJ1-2): ETGVTQSPTHLIKTRGQQVTLRCSSQSGHNTVSWYQQALGQGPQFIFQYYREEENGRGNFPPRFSGLQFPNYSSELNVNALELDDSALYLCASTADGYGYTFGSGTRLTVV.

The chain employs TRBV5-6 and TRBJ2-3, with 9 bases that match TRBD2. The V gene's germline CDR1 is SGHDT and CDR2 YYEEEE. The length of the CDR3 is 18 residues. V trimming: 4 bases; J trimming: 2 bases; junction bases outside the gene matches: 14. The CDR3: CASSPVDIAGEDTDTQYF. Written as DNA, the CDR3 is TGTGCCAGCAGCCCCGTAGATATAGCGGGGGAAGACACAGATACGCAGTATTTT.

V usage is TRBV7-9 and J usage is TRBJ1-1; D remains unclear. The CDR3 has 12 residues. The V end lost 3 bases, the J end lost 6 bases, and 8 bases lay between the germline ends. Germline CDR1 SEHNR, CDR2 FQNEAQ (reference sequence). The CDR3 loop reads CASSFLGPEAFF. The CDR3 DNA reads as TGTGCCAGCAGCTTTTTAGGGCCTGAAGCTTTCTTT.

J is TRBJ2-5 and V is TRBV7-9; the D call may be TRBD1 or TRBD2 (5 bases each). V was pared by 1 base and J by 4 bases, with 13 bases between. The CDR3 is made up of 15 amino acids. Germline V gene data show CDR1 as SEHNR and CDR2 as FQNEAQ (reference sequence). The CDR3 sequence is CASSLGDGRRETQYF. CDR3 nucleotide sequence: TGTGCCAGCAGCTTAGGGGACGGGCGCAGAGAGACCCAGTACTTC.

V and J are TRBV7-2 and TRBJ1-5, with 11 bases that match TRBD1. CDR3 length equals 14 residues. CDR1 and CDR2 from the germline V gene are SGHTA and FQGNSA. J lost 6 bases, V lost 4 bases, and 2 bases had no gene match. The CDR3 DNA reads TGTGCCAGCAGCTCGGACAGGGGGCCTCAGCCCCAGCATTTT. Protein sequence: CASSSDRGPQPQHF.

V is TRBV6-2 or TRBV6-3 and J is TRBJ2-2; 8 bases agree with TRBD2. CDR1 and CDR2 from the germline V gene are MNHEY and SVGEGT. The V gene end was trimmed by 2 bases and the J gene end by 2 bases; junction bases not matched to a gene: 1. The CDR3 is 15 amino acids. Written as DNA, the CDR3 is TGTGCCAGCAGTTACACTAGCGGAAACACCGGGGAGCTGTTTTTT. This translates into CASSYTSGNTGELFF.

The chain is built from TRBV3-1 (or the pseudogene TRBV3-2) and TRBJ2-7, with unresolved D. The CDR3 is 14 amino acids. Between the trimmed V and J ends, which lost 0 bases and 6 bases, there was a span of 12 bases. The V gene's germline CDR1 is LGHDT and CDR2 YNNKEL (reference sequence). In DNA, the CDR3 is TGTGCCAGCAGCCAAGATAGGCTAGTGAGCGAGCAGTACTTC. It yields the protein CASSQDRLVSEQYF.

The rearrangement joins TRBV5-1 to TRBJ2-7; the D is unclear. V was shortened by 0 bases and J by 1 base, with 2 bases between the two germline ends. The CDR3 covers 12 residues. Germline values: CDR1 SGHRS, CDR2 YFSETQ. The CDR3 nucleotides are TGCGCCAGCAGCTTGGCGTCCTACGAGCAGTACTTC. The encoded protein is CASSLASYEQYF.